This TCR beta chain was found in a study of control samples from healthy donors and cancer patients. Repertoires were generated with immunoSEQ multiplex PCR, while TCRdb's copy carries only in-frame clones and drops some. This sample has approximately 150,000 clones, with 89% found just once. V lost 6 bases to trimming and J lost 4 bases, with 16 bases between them. The germline V gene encodes CDR1 MNHEY and CDR2 SVGEGT. The CDR3 is made up of 15 amino acids. The chain carries TRBV6-2 or TRBV6-3 and TRBJ2-1; TRBD1 or TRBD2 may be the D gene (6 bases each). This receptor was obtained from a man younger than 45 in good health. The sequenced material came from blood. CDR3 region: CASSPGGGVYNEQFF. The CDR3 coding sequence is TGTGCCAGCAGCCCCGGGGGCGGGGTGTACAATGAGCAGTTCTTC.